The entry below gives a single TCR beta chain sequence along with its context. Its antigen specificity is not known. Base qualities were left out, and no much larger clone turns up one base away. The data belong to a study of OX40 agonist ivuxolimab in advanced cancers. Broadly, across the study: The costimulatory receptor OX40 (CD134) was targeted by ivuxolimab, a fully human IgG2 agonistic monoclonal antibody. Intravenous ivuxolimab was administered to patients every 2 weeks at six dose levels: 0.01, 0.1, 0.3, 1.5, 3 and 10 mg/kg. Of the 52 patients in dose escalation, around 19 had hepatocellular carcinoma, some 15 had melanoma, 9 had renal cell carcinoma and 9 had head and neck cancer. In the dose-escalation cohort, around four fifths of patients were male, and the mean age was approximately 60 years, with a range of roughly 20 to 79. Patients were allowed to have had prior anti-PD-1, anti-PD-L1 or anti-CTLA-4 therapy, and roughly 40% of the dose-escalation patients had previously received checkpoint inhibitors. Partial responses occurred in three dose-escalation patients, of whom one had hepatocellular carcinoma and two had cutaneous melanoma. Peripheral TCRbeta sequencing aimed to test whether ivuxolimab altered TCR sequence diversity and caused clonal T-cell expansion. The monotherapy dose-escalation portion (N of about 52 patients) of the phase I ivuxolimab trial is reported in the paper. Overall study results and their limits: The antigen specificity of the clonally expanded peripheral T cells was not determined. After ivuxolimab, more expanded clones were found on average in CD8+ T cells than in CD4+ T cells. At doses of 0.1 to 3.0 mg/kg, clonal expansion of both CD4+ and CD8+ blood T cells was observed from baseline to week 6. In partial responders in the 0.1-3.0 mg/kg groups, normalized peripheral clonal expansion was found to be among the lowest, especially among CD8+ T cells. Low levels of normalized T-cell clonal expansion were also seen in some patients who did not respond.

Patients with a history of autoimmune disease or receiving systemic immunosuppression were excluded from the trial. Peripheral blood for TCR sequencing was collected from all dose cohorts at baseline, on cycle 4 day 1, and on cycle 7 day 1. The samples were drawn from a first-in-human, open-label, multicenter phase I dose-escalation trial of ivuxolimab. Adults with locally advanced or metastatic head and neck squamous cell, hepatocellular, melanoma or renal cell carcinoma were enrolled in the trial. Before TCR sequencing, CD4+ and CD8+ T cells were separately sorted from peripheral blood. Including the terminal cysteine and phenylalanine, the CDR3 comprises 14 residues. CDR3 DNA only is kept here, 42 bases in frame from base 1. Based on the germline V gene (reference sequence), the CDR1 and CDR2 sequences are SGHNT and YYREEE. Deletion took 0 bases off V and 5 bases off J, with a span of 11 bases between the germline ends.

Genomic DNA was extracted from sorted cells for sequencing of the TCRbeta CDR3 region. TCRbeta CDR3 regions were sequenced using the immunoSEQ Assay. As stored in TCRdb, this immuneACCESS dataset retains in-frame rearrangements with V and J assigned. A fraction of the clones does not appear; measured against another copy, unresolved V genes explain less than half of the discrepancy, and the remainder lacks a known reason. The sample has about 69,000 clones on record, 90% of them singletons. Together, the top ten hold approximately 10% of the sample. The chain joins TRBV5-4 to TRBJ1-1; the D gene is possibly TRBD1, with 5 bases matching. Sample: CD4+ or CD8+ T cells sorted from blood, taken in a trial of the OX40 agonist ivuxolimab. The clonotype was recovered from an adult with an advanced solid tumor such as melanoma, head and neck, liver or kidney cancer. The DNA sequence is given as TGTGCCAGCAGCTTGGGGGCGGGGGAAACTGAAGCTTTCTTT. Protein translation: CASSLGAGETEAFF.